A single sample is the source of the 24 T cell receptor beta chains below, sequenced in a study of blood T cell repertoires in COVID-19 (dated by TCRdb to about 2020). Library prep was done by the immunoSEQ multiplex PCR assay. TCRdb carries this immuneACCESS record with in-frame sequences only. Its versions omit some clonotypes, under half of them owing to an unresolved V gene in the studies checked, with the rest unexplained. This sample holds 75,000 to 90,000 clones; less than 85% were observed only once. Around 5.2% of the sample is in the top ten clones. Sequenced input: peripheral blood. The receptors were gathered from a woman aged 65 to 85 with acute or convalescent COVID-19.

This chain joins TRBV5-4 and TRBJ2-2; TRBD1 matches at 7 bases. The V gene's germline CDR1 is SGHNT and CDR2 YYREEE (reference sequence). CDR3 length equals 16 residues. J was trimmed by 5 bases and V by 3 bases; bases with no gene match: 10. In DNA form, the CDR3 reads TGTGCCAGCAGCTCGGGTAGGGGGCGAACGACCGGGGAGCTGTTTTTT. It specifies CASSSGRGRTTGELFF.

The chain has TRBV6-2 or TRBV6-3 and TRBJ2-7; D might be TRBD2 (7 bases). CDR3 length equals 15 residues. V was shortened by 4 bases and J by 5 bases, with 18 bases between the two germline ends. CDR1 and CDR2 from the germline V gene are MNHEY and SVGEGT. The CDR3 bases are TGTGCCAGCAGTTCCGCGATACAGGGAGGGAACGAGCAGTACTTC. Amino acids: CASSSAIQGGNEQYF.

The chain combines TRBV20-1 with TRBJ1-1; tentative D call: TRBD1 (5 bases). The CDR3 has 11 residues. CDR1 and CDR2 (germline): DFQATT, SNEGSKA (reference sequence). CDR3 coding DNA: TGCGGGGGGATCCTGAACACTGAAGCTTTCTTT. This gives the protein CGGILNTEAFF.

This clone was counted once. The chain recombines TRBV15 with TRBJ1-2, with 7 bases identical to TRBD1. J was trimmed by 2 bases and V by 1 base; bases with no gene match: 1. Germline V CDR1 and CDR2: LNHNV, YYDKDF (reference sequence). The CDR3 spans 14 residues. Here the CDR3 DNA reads TGTGCCACCAGCAGAGGGACAGGAAACTATGGCTACACCTTC. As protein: CATSRGTGNYGYTF.

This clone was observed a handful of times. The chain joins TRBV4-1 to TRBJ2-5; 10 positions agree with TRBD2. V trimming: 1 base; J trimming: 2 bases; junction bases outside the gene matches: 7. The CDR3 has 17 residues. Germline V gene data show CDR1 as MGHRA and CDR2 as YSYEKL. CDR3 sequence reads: CASSQVLAGALQETQYF. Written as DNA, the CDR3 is TGCGCCAGCAGCCAAGTTCTAGCGGGGGCCTTGCAAGAGACCCAGTACTTC.

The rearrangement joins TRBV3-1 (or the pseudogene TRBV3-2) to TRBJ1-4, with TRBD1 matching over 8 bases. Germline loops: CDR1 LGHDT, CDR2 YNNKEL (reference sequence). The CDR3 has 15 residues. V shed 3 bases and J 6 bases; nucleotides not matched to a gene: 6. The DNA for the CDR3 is TGTGCCAGCAGCCATAGGACAGGGAGCTATGAAAAACTGTTTTTT. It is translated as CASSHRTGSYEKLFF.

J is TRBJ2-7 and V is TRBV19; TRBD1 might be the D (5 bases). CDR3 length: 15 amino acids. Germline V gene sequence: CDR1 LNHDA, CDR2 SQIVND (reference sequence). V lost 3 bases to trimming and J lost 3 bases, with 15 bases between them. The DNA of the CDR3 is TGTGCCAGTAGTATTGTCGGTGCAGGGTACTACGAGCAGTACTTC. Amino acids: CASSIVGAGYYEQYF.

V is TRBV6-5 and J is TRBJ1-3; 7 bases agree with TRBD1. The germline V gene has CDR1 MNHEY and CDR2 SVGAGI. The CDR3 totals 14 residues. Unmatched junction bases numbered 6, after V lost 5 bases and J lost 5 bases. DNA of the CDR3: TGTGCCAGCAGTCCCCGGACAGGAAGAAACACCATATATTTT. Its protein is CASSPRTGRNTIYF.

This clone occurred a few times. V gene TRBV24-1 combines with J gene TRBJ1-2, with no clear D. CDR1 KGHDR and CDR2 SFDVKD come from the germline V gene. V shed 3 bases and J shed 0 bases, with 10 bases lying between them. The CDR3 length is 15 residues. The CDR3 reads CATSDPRSANYGYTF. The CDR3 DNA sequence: TGTGCCACCAGTGATCCCAGGTCAGCTAACTATGGCTACACCTTC.

CDR3: CASSLDGANEKLFF. In DNA, the CDR3 is TGTGCCAGCAGCTTAGACGGGGCTAATGAAAAACTGTTTTTT. The rearrangement uses TRBV7-9 and TRBJ1-4; D unclear. The CDR3 consists of 14 residues. V was shortened by 1 base and J by 3 bases, with 6 bases between the two germline ends. The germline V gene encodes CDR1 SEHNR and CDR2 FQNEAQ (reference sequence).

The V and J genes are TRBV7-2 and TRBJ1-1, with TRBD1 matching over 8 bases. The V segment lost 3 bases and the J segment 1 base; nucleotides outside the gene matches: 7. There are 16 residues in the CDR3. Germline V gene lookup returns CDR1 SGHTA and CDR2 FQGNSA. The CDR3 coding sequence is TGTGCCAGCAGCTTTTCGTGGACAGGGAAGAACACTGAAGCTTTCTTT. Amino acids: CASSFSWTGKNTEAFF.

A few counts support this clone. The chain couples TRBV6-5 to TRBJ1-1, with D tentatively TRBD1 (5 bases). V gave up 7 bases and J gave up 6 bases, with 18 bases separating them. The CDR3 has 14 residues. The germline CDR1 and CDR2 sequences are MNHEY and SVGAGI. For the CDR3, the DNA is TGTGCCAGCATTACGAACGAATGGGGCTCTGAAGCTTTCTTT. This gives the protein CASITNEWGSEAFF.

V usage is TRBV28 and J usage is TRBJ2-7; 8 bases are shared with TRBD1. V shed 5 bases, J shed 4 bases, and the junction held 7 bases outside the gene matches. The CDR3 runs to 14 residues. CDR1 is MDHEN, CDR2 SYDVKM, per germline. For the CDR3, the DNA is TGTGCCAGCAGTGACAGGGGCCTTGGATACGAGCAGTACTTC. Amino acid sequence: CASSDRGLGYEQYF.

In DNA, the CDR3 is TGTGCCATCAGTGGCGGACTAGCGGGGGACCCTTACGAGCAGTACTTC. Translated, it gives CAISGGLAGDPYEQYF. The V and J genes are TRBV10-3 and TRBJ2-7, with 13 bases lining up with TRBD2. Trimming removed 4 bases from V and 4 bases from J; junction bases left unmatched: 7. Germline CDR1 ENHRY, CDR2 SYGVKD. The CDR3 runs 16 residues.

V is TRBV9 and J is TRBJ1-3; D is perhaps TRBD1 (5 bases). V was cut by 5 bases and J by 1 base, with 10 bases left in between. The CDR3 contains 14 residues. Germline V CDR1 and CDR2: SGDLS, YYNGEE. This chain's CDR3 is CASSAGNSGNTIYF. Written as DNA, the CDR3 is TGTGCCAGCAGTGCAGGGAATTCTGGAAACACCATATATTTT.

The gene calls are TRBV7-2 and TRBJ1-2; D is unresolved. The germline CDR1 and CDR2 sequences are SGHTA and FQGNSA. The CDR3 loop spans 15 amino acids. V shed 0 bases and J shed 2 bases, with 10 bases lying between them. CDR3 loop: CASSLAGPGNYGYTF. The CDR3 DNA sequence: TGTGCCAGCAGCTTAGCTGGACCGGGGAACTATGGCTACACCTTC.

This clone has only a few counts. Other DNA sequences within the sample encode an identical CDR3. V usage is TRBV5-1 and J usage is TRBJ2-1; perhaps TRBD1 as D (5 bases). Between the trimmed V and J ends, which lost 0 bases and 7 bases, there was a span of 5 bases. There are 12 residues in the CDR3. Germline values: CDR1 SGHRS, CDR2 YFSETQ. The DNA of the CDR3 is TGCGCCAGCAGCTTGGAGGGGAATGAGCAGTTCTTC. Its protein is CASSLEGNEQFF.

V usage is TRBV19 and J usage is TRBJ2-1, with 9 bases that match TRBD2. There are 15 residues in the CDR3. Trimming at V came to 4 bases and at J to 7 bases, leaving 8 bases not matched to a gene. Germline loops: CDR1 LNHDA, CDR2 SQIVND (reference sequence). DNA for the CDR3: TGTGCCAGTAGTACTTTGCGGGGGGGCAGGAATGAGCAGTTCTTC. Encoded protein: CASSTLRGGRNEQFF.

Here the CDR3 reads CASSLAQGNTEAFF. The CDR3 DNA reads as TGTGCCAGCAGCTTAGCACAGGGGAACACTGAAGCTTTCTTT. The chain couples TRBV7-2 to TRBJ1-1; TRBD1 might be the D (6 bases). Deletions cut 0 bases from V and 1 base from J, with 6 bases between. The CDR3 consists of 14 residues. The germline V gene has CDR1 SGHTA and CDR2 FQGNSA.

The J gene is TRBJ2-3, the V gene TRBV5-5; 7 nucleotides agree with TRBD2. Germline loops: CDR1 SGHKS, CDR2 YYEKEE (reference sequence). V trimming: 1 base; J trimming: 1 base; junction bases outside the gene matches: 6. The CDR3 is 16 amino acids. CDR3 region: CASSLTGGLGTDTQYF. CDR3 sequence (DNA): TGTGCCAGCAGCTTGACGGGAGGCTTGGGCACAGATACGCAGTATTTT.

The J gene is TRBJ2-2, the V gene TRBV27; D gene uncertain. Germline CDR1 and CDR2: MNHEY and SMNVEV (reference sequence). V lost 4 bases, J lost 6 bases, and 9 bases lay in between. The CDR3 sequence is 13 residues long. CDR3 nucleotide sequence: TGTGCCAGCAGTTACGCCGGAGCCGGGGAGCTGTTTTTT. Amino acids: CASSYAGAGELFF.

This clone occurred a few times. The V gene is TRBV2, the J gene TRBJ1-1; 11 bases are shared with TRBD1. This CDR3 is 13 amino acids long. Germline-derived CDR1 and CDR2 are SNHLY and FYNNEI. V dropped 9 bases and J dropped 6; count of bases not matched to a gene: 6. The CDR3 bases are TGTGCCAGTCGGGACAGGGGGTTGTCTGAAGCTTTCTTT. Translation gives CASRDRGLSEAFF.

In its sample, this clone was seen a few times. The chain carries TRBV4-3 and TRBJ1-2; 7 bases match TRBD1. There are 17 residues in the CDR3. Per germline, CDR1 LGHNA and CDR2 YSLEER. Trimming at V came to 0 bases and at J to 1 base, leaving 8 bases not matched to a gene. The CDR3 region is CASSQDIPGGINYGYTF. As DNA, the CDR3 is TGCGCCAGCAGCCAAGATATCCCAGGGGGGATTAACTATGGCTACACCTTC.

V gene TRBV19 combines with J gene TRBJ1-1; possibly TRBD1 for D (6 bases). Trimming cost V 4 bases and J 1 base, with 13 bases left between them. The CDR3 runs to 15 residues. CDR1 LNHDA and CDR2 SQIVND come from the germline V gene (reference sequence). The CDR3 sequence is CASSKDSVRNTEAFF. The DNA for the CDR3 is TGTGCCAGTAGTAAGGACAGCGTGAGGAACACTGAAGCTTTCTTT. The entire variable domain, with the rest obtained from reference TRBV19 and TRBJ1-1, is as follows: DGGITQSPKYLFRKEGQNVTLSCEQNLNHDAMYWYRQDPGQGLRLIYYSQIVNDFQKGDIAEGYSVSREKKESFPLTVTSAQKNPTAFYLCASSKDSVRNTEAFFGQGTRLTVV.